This is a list of T cell receptor beta chains from one sample in a study of control samples from healthy donors and cancer patients. Method: immunoSEQ multiplex PCR; TCRdb's copy keeps in-frame clones and lacks some. In the table there are approximately 68,000 clones, more than 80% of which are singletons. What was sequenced was blood. These receptors all stem from a man aged 55 to 70 in good health. The conserved cysteine and the conserved F or W are not part of the CDR3 here.

TRBV7-2,ASSPRLGGGHEQY
TRBV18,ASATPTVRTSGSPDTQY
TRBV5-1,ASSRGRNTEAF
TRBV7-2,ASSFSTSGRYNEQF
TRBV19,ASSPGQGKYNEQF
TRBV7-9,ASRRGNNEQF
TRBV7-2,ASSLVTDNSPLH
TRBV28,ASSPRGEQF
TRBV18,ASSQSSGANVLT
TRBV5-1,ASSPPGTGAAGELF
TRBV6-5,ASRGRGTYNEQF
TRBV15,ATSRESAAAEAF
TRBV6-5,ASIPSTGSLSTQY
TRBV6-6,ASTYPREYGYT
TRBV13,ASSPPGTSGHNEQF
TRBV11-1,ASSIQGGTDTQY
TRBV15,ATSRDPGNPRSDTQY
TRBV2,ASSGGENTEAF
TRBV9,ASSKHRLTDTQY
TRBV28,ASRTPGQGFGSPLH
TRBV5-4,ASSTNRDVQETQY
TRBV6-5,ASRKDTGGEQY
TRBV29-1,SGWGQAGAGTTDTQY
TRBV5-4,ASSLAGSSYNSPLH
TRBV4-1,ASSQGTDRQANYGYT
TRBV24-1,ATRETGGLGNEQF
TRBV9,ASTRGQGYDTIY
TRBV7-9,ASSFLSNTGELF
TRBV4-1,ASSPVAGSITDTQY
TRBV5-8,ASSAALGTLYGYT
TRBV18,ASSPRVDEQF
TRBV14,ASSLSGTSGTQY
TRBV30,AWSLNRDQPQH
TRBV4-1,ASSHQQTQY
TRBV27,ASSFSGSQAF
TRBV7-2,ASSLYGIGGGELF
TRBV7-2,ASSLVRGRGTGELF
TRBV10-2,ATPGQGQGVYSNQPQH
TRBV6-5,ASNSDRGVTEAF
TRBV9,ASRGPSNTGELF
TRBV12-5,ASGDPRQRHTGELF
TRBV6-6,ASTILDRAEKLF
TRBV9,ASSVAGTGGEKLF
TRBV21-1,ASSRDRGRREQY
TRBV10-3,AISEPSGTVEAF
TRBV9,ASSVAALDTQY